The T cell receptor (beta chain) described here comes from a study of prognosis after radiotherapy for stage I lung cancer. The authors amplified TCR beta CDR3 from genomic DNA using two-round multiplex PCR. It was primers specific to each TRBV and TRBJ gene that first-round PCR used. TCRdb analysed the multiplex PCR reads with MiXCR anew, one entry per CDR3 protein. The sample holds fewer than 35,000 distinct CDR3 sequences, over 45% seen once. Ten or more counts support this clonotype. The CDR3 is 15 residues long. V lost 0 bases to trimming and J lost 7 bases; unmatched junction nucleotides: 8. The germline V gene encodes CDR1 SEHNR and CDR2 FQNEAQ (reference sequence).

The TCR was taken from a donor of 50 years or more with non-small cell lung cancer. The material sequenced was PBMCs, taken before or after stereotactic body radiation therapy (not recorded which). The V and J genes are TRBV7-9 and TRBJ1-1; 7 bases agree with TRBD1. Written as DNA, the CDR3 is TGTGCCAGCAGCTTAGCCTTGACAGGGTGGGGTGAAGCTTTCTTT. As protein: CASSLALTGWGEAFF.